This TCR beta chain was captured by sequencing in a study of control samples from healthy donors and cancer patients. The CDR3 loop spans 13 amino acids. The method was immunoSEQ multiplex PCR; TCRdb's version includes in-frame clones alone and lacks a portion of them. The sample records around 170,000 clones, approximately 92% being singletons. The receptor's source is a man in his thirties or forties in good health. What was sequenced was blood. The chain uses TRBV21-1 and TRBJ1-6. TRBV21-1 represents a pseudogene. In DNA, the CDR3 is TGTGCCAGCAGCAAACGTGATAATTCACCCCTCCACTTT. This encodes CASSKRDNSPLHF.